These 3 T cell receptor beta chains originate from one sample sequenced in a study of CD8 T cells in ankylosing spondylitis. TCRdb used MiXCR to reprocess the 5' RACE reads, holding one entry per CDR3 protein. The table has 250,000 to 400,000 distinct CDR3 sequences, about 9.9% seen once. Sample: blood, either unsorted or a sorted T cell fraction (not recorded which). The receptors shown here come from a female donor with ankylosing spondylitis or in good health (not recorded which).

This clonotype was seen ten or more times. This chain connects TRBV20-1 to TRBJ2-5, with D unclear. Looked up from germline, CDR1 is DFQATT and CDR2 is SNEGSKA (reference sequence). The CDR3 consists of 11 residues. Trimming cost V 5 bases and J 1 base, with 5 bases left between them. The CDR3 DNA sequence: TGCAGTGCTGTTCCCCAAGAGACCCAGTACTTC. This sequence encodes CSAVPQETQYF.

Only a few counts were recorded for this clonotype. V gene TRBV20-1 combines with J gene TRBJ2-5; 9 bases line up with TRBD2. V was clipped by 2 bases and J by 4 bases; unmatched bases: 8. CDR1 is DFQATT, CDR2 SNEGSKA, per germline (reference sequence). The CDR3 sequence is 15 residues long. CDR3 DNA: TGCAGTGCTAGATCCTTGGCGGGGGGGCGAGAGACCCAGTACTTC. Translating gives CSARSLAGGRETQYF.

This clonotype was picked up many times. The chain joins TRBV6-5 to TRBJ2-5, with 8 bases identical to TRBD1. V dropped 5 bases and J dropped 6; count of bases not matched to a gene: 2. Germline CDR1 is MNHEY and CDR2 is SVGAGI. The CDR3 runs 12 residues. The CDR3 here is CASSTGGQTQYF. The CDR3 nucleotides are TGTGCCAGCAGTACAGGGGGGCAGACCCAGTACTTC.